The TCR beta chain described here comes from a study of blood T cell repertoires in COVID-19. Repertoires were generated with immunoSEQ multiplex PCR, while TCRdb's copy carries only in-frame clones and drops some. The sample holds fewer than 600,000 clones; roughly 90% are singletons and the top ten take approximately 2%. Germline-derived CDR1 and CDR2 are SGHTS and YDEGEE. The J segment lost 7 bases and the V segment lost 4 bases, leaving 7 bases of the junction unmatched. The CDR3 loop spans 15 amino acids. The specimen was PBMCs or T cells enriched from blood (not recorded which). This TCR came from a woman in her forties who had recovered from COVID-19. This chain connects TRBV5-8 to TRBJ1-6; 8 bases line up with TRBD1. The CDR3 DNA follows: TGTGCCAGCAGCCCAGACAGGGGCGCCAATTCACCCCTCCACTTT. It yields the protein CASSPDRGANSPLHF.